This T cell receptor (beta chain) stems from a study of T-cell memory formation after mild COVID-19. About the research overall: There were largely donor-specific TCR clusters.

Comment on this clonotype: Its specificity is not known.

From the 5' RACE reads, TCRdb called clonotypes with MiXCR, one entry per CDR3 protein. The sample consists of more than 350,000 distinct CDR3 sequences, 15% to 20% of them appearing once. Study-level results: CD4/CD8 balance held among clones contracting day 15 to 85, and later expanders leaned CD4+. For contracting clones, CD4+ ones sat mainly in CM and EM, CD8+ in EMRA. Some clones that responded were present in memory (sampled pre-infection), which suggests cross-reactive memory joined.

Sequencing was carried out using PBMCs or a T cell subset sorted from them (not recorded which). The TCR was taken from a man younger than 30 who had mild COVID-19 (a few samples of this study predate the infection). Cell type and time point are not known.

CDR3 in amino acids: CASSQDGGGLGQETQYF. CDR3 sequence (DNA): TGCGCCAGCAGCCAAGATGGGGGGGGTTTAGGCCAAGAGACCCAGTACTTC. The chain employs TRBV4-1 and TRBJ2-5; the match to TRBD2 covers 7 bases. The CDR3 extends over 17 amino acids. After removal of 0 bases from V and 1 base from J, the junction contained 8 bases not matched to a gene. CDR1 is MGHRA and CDR2 is YSYEKL in the germline V gene.